The present TCR beta chain was sequenced within a study of blood T cell repertoires in COVID-19. Repertoires were generated with immunoSEQ multiplex PCR, while TCRdb's copy carries only in-frame clones and drops some. The table shows under 250,000 clones, with around 90% occurring only once. The CDR3 totals 15 residues. V lost 0 bases and J 2 bases, leaving 6 bases between the germline ends. Germline V gene sequence: CDR1 SGDLS, CDR2 YYNGEE. The chain employs TRBV9 and TRBJ2-6; D perhaps matches TRBD1 (6 bases). This TCR was sampled from a man younger than 40 with COVID-19, enrolled during active disease. Sequencing was performed on peripheral blood. The CDR3 nucleotides read TGTGCCAGCAGCGTAGGGACAGCTGGGGCCAACGTCCTGACTTTC. Translated, it gives CASSVGTAGANVLTF. Based on the CDR3 plus reference TRBV9 and TRBJ2-6, the full variable domain is DSGVTQTPKHLITATGQRVTLRCSPRSGDLSVYWYQQSLDQGLQFLIQYYNGEERAKGNILERFSAQQFPDLHSELNLSSLELGDSALYFCASSVGTAGANVLTFGAGSRLTVL.